This T cell receptor (beta chain) is from a study of CD8 T cells in Susac syndrome. The germline CDR1 and CDR2 sequences are DFQATT and SNEGSKA (reference sequence). CDR3 length: 16 residues. The V gene lost 3 bases and the J gene lost 1 base, with 16 bases spanning the gap. This clonotype was detected only once. RNA was extracted with the RNeasy kit, and a quantity of roughly 0.5 to 1 ug was reverse transcribed using random hexamers. TCRdb reprocessed the immunoSEQ multiplex PCR reads via MiXCR and lists one record per CDR3 protein. The sample includes a few hundred thousand distinct CDR3 sequences, roughly 94% of them seen just once. From blood CD8+ and CD4+ T cells, TCR beta sequences were generated. Through negative isolation, CD4+ and CD8+ T cells were obtained, while TEMRA cells were enriched using FACS.

The sequence came from a human donor with multiple sclerosis. This chain connects TRBV20-1 to TRBJ2-4; D possibly matches TRBD1 or TRBD2 (5 bases each). Sequenced sample: CD4+ T cells from PBMCs. The CDR3 region has the DNA TGCAGTGCTAGCGTAGGGACGATGATGGCCAAAAACATTCAGTACTTC. Translation: CSASVGTMMAKNIQYF.